This record looks at one T cell receptor beta chain sequence and its context. This clonotype has a handful of counts. Its specific antigen is unknown. No base-level quality is on record; no much larger clone is a single base apart. This sample stems from a study of early T cells in non-severe SARS-CoV-2 infection (dated by TCRdb to 2020 to 2022). In terms of the full investigation: TCR sequencing used bulk RNA from unsorted whole blood, so alpha and beta chains could not be paired. Broader findings and caveats from the paper: Matching against VDJdb was skewed toward anti-spike CD8 responses, likely underestimated virus-specific expansions, and missed private and CD4 specificities.

Receptor amplification or capture employed 5' RACE. The sample was run on a NextSeq 500. To correct for sequencing error and PCR bias, the TCR library protocol tagged individual cDNA molecules with unique molecular identifiers. Sequencing covered both TCR alpha and beta chains, and within each sample the abundances of alpha and beta sequences were tightly co-correlated. In the authors' own workflow: Decombinator V4 was used to perform V gene, J gene and CDR3 annotation of TCR sequences. Expanded TCRs were defined as changing significantly between any two time points under a Poisson model with p below 0.0001. TCR abundances were normalised to the total number of TCRs sequenced per sample and were expressed as counts per million. MAIT TCRs were defined by TRAV1-2 paired with TRAJ12, TRAJ20 or TRAJ33, and iNKT TCRs by TRAV10 paired with TRAJ18. VDJdb, accessed on 1 November 2021, was searched for TCRs annotated for CMV, EBV and SARS-CoV-2, and TCRs annotated for more than one antigen were excluded. TCRdb reprocessing: public reads trimmed at Q25 with fastp, clones called with MiXCR, in-frame beta chains kept. Under each unique CDR3 protein, matching rows form one entry showing the most common genes and DNA. TCRdb's processing, not the study's, gives the V and J calls here. The sample table records 90,000 to 120,000 distinct CDR3 sequences; around 10% of these occur just once. The ten biggest clones cover more than 6.5% of the sample.

Trimming at the junction amounts to 5 bases on V and 1 base on J, and the germline ends lie 12 bases apart. Inclusive of the bounding cysteine and phenylalanine, the CDR3 is 15 residues long. Just the 45-base CDR3 DNA is kept, in frame starting at base 1. This was a case-control study nested in a cohort of healthcare workers in London, UK, who had nasopharyngeal swab PCR tests and blood samples taken every week. Healthcare workers were recruited between 23 and 31 March 2020, during the week of the UK lockdown, and were followed weekly for up to about 15 weeks. The receptor comes from an adult who was a healthcare worker with PCR-confirmed SARS-CoV-2 infection or an uninfected control (not recorded which). Sequencing was performed on whole blood. The chain joins TRBV12-3 or TRBV12-4 to TRBJ2-1; no D gene can be assigned with confidence. The DNA is TGTGCCAGCAGTACTCCCGGGCAGTCCTACAATGAGCAGTTCTTC. This sequence encodes CASSTPGQSYNEQFF.